This T cell receptor beta chain was profiled in a study of blood T cell repertoires in COVID-19. About the study: Samples came from the United States, Italy and Spain, spanning acute and convalescent COVID-19. Sources were T cells, B-cell-depleted T cells, or PBMCs; the material itself was cDNA or gDNA.

In the authors' methods: The authors estimated nucleated cell counts from reference gene primer amplification. Method: immunoSEQ multiplex PCR; TCRdb's copy keeps in-frame clones and lacks some. That table gives V, J and clone size, and the DNA gave D and trimming. The sample contains about 87,000 clones, more than 75% of which appear only once. This CDR3 contains 13 residues. Trimming left V 5 bases short and J 4 bases short, with 12 bases between. The V gene's germline CDR1 is SGHTA and CDR2 FQGNSA. The chain couples TRBV7-2 to TRBJ2-7; D uncertain. This TCR was sampled from a human donor in a cohort sampled during active COVID-19. Source material: peripheral blood. Here the CDR3 reads CASSPRAFYEQYF. The CDR3 nucleotides are TGTGCCAGCAGCCCCCGCGCTTTTTACGAGCAGTACTTC.